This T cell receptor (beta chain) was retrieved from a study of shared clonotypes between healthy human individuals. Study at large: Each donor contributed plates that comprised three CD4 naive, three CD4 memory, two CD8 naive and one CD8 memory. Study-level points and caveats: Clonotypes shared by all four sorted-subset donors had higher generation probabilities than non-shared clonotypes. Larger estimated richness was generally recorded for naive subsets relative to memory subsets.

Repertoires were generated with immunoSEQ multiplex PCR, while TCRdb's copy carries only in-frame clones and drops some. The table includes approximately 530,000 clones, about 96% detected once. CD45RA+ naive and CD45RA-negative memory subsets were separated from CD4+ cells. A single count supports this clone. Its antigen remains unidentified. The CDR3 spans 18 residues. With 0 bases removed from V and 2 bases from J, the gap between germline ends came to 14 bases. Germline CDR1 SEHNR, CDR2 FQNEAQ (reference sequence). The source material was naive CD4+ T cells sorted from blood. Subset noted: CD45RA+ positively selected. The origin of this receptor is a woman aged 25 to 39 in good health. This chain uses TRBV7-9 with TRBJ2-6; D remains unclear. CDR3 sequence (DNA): TGTGCCAGCAGCTTAGCGACTTTTAAGGGTACTGGGGCCAACGTCCTGACTTTC. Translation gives CASSLATFKGTGANVLTF.